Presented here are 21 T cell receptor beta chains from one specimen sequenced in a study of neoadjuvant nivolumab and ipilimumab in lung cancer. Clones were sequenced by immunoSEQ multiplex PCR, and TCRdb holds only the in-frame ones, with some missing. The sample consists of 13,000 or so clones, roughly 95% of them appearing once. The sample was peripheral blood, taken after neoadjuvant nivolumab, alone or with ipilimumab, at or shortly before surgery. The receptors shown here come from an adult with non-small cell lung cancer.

CDR3 nucleotides: TGTGCCAGCTCACCCTCCGGGACAGGGGACACCGGGGAGCTGTTTTTT. Translating gives CASSPSGTGDTGELFF. The chain recombines TRBV18 with TRBJ2-2, with TRBD1 identical over 10 bases. Trimming took 3 bases from V and 3 from J; bases not matched to a gene: 4. Germline CDR1 is KGHSH and CDR2 is LQKENI. CDR3 length equals 16 residues.

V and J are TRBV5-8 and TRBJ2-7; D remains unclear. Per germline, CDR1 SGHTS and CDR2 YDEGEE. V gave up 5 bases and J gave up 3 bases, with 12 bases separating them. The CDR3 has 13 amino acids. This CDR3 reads CASSRNEFYEQYF. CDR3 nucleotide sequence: TGTGCCAGCAGTCGAAACGAATTCTACGAGCAGTACTTC.

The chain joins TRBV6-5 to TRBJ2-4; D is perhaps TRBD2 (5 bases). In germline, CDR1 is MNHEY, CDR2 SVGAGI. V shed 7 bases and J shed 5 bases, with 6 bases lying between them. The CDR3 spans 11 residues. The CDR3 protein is CASIAQNIQYF. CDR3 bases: TGTGCCAGCATAGCGCAAAACATTCAGTACTTC.

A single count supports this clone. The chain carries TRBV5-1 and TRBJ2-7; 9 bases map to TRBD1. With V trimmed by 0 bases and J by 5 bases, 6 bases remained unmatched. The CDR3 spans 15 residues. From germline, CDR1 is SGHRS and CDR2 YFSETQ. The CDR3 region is CASSLGGGQGHEQYF. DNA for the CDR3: TGCGCCAGCAGCTTGGGAGGTGGACAGGGGCACGAGCAGTACTTC.

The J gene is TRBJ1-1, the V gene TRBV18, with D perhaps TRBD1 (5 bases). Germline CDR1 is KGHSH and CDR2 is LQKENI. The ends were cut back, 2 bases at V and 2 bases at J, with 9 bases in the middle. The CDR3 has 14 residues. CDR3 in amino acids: CASSPGGGNTEAFF. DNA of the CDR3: TGTGCCAGCTCACCAGGGGGGGGTAACACTGAAGCTTTCTTT.

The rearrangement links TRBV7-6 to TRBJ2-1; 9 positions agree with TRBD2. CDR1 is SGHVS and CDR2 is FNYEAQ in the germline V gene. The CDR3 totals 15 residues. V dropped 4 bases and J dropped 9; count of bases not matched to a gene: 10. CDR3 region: CASSSLRGRAGEQFF. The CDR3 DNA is TGTGCCAGCAGCTCGCTTCGCGGGAGGGCCGGTGAGCAGTTCTTC.

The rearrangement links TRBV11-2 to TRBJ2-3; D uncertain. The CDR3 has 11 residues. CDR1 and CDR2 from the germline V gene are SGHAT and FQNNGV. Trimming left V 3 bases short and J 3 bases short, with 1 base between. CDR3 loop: CASSLTDTQYF. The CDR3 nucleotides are TGTGCCAGCAGCTTGACAGATACGCAGTATTTT.

DNA of the CDR3: TGTGCCAGCAGCTTCCCCCCGGCCGTAAGGGGCTACACCTTC. It translates to CASSFPPAVRGYTF. This chain connects TRBV5-6 to TRBJ1-2; D ambiguous. The V end lost 2 bases, the J end lost 8 bases, and 16 bases lay between the germline ends. The CDR3 covers 14 residues. Germline V gene sequence: CDR1 SGHDT, CDR2 YYEEEE. Full variable domain (rest looked up from reference TRBV5-6 and TRBJ1-2): DAGVTQSPTHLIKTRGQQVTLRCSPKSGHDTVSWYQQALGQGPQFIFQYYEEEERQRGNFPDRFSGHQFPNYSSELNVNALLLGDSALYLCASSFPPAVRGYTFGSGTRLTVV.

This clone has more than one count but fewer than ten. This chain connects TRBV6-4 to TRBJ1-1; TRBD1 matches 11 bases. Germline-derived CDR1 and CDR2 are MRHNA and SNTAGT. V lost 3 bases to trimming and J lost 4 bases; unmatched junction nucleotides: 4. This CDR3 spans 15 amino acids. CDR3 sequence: CASSDGTGGGTEAFF. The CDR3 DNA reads TGTGCCAGCAGTGATGGGACAGGGGGTGGCACTGAAGCTTTCTTT.

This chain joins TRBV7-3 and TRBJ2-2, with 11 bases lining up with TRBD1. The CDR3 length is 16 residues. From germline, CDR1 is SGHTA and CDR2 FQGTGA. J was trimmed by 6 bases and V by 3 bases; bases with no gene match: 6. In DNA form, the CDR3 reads TGTGCCAGCAGCTTCGGGGACAGGGGGTCGGCCGGGGAGCTGTTTTTT. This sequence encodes CASSFGDRGSAGELFF. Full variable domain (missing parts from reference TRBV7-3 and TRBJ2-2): GAGVSQTPSNKVTEKGKYVELRCDPISGHTALYWYRQSLGQGPEFLIYFQGTGAADDSGLPNDRFFAVRPEGSVSTLKIQRTERGDSAVYLCASSFGDRGSAGELFFGEGSRLTVL.

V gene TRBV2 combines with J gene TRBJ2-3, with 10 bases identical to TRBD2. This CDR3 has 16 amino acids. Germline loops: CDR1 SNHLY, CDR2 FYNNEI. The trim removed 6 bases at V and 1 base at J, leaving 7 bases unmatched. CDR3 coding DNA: TGTGCCAGCAGCGCCAGCGGGGGGGCGGGCACAGATACGCAGTATTTT. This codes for CASSASGGAGTDTQYF.

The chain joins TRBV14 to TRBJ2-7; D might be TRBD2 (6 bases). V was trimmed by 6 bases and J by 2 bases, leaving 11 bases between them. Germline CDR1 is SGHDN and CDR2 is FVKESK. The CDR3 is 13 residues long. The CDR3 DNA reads TGTGCCAGCAGGCAGGAGGGGACCTACGAGCAGTACTTC. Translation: CASRQEGTYEQYF.

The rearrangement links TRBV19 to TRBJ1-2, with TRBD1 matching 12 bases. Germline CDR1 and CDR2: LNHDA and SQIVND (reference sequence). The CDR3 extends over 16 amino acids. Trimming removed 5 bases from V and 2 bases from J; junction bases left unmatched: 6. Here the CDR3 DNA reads TGTGCCAGTAGTGCGGGGACAGGGGGCGCCAACTATGGCTACACCTTC. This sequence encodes CASSAGTGGANYGYTF.

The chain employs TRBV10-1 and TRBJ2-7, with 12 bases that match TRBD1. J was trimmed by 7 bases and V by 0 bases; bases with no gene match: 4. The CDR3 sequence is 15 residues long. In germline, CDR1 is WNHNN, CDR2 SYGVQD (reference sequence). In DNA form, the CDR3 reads TGCGCCAGCAGTGAGTCGGGACAGGGGGCCGGGGAGCAGTACTTC. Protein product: CASSESGQGAGEQYF.

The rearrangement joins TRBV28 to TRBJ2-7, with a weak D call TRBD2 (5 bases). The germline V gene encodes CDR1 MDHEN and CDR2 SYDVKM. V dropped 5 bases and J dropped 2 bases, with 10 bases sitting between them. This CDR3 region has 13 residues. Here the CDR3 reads CASSPPGAYEQYF. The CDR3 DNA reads TGTGCCAGCAGTCCCCCCGGGGCCTACGAGCAGTACTTC. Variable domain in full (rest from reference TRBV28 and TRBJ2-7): DVKVTQSSRYLVKRTGEKVFLECVQDMDHENMFWYRQDPGLGLRLIYFSYDVKMKEKGDIPEGYSVSREKKERFSLILESASTNQTSMYLCASSPPGAYEQYFGPGTRLTVT.

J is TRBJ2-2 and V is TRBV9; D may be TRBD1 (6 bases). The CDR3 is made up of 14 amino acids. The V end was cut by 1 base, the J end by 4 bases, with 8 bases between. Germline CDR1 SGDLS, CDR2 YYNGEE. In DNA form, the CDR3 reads TGTGCCAGCAGCGTACTGGGGGCCACCGGGGAGCTGTTTTTT. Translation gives CASSVLGATGELFF.

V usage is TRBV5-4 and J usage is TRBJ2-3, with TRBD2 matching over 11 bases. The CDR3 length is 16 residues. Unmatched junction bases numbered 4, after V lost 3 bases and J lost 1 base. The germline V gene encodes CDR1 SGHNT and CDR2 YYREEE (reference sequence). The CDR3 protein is CASSSQLAGGTDTQYF. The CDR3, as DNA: TGTGCCAGCAGCTCTCAACTAGCGGGGGGCACAGATACGCAGTATTTT.

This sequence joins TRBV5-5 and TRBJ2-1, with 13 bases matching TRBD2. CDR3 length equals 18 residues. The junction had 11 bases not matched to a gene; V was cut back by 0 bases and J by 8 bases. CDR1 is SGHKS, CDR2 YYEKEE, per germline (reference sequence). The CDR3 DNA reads TGTGCCAGCAGCTTGGTACCCAGGACTAGCGGGAGAGTAGATGAGCAGTTCTTC. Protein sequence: CASSLVPRTSGRVDEQFF.

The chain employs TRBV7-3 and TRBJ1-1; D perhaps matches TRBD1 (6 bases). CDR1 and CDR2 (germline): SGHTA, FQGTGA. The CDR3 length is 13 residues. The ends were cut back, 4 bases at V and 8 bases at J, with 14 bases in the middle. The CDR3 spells CASSSSRGVEAFF. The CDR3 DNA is TGTGCCAGCAGCTCTAGCAGGGGCGTCGAAGCTTTCTTT.

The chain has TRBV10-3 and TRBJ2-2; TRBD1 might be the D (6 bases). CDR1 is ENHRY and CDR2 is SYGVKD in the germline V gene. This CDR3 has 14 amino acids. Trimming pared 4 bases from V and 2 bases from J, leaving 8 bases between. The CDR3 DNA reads TGTGCCATCAGTGGGACAGCCAACACCGGGGAGCTGTTTTTT. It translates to CAISGTANTGELFF.

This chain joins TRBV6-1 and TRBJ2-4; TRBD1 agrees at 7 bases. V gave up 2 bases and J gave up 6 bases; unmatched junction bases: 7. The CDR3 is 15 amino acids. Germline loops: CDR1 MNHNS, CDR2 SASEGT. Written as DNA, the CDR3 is TGTGCCAGCAGTGAACTAGAGCCAGGGGGAAACATTCAGTACTTC. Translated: CASSELEPGGNIQYF.